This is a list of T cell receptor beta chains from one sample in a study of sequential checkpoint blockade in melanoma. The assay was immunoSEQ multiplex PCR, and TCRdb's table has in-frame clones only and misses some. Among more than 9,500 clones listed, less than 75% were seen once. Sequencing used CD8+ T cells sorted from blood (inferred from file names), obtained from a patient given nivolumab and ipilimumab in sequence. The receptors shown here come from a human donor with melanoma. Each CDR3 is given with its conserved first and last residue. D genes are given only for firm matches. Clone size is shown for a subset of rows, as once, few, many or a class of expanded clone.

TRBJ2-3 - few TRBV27 CASSLQGSSTDTQYF TGTGCCAGCAGTTTGCAGGGATCTAGCACAGATACGCAGTATTTT
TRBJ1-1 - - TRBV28 CASRFRTGGGTEAFF TGTGCCAGCAGGTTCCGAACCGGGGGGGGGACTGAAGCTTTCTTT
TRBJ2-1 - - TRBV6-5 CASSRRESYNEQFF TGTGCCAGCAGTCGACGGGAGTCCTACAATGAGCAGTTCTTC
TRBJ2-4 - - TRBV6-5 CASSADRNIQYF TGTGCCAGCAGCGCAGACAGAAACATTCAGTACTTC
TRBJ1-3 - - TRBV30 CAWSAGTSGNTIYF TGTGCCTGGAGTGCTGGGACATCTGGAAACACCATATATTTT
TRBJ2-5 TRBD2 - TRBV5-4 CASSFRAGGVETQYF TGTGCCAGCAGCTTTCGGGCGGGAGGGGTGGAGACCCAGTACTTC
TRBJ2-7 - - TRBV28 CASSIQEPGEPYEQYF TGTGCCAGCAGTATACAGGAACCAGGGGAACCCTACGAGCAGTACTTC
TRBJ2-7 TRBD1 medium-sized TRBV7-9 CASSLIQGAVYEQYF TGTGCCAGCAGCTTAATACAGGGGGCGGTATACGAGCAGTACTTC
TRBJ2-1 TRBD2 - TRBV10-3 CASSYTASGANEQFF TGTGCCAGCAGTTATACGGCTAGCGGGGCGAATGAGCAGTTCTTC
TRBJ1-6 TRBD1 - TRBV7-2 CTSSLDSGTGYSPLHF TGTACCAGCAGCTTAGATAGCGGGACAGGGTATTCACCCCTCCACTTT
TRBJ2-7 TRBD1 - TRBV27 CASSLSTGDHEQYF TGTGCCAGCAGTTTATCCACAGGGGACCACGAGCAGTACTTC
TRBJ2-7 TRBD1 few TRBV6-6 CASSAGTGRYEQYF TGTGCCAGCAGTGCCGGGACAGGGCGGTACGAGCAGTACTTC
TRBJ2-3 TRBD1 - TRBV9 CASSVDGVGTGQYF TGTGCCAGCAGCGTAGACGGGGTGGGGACAGGGCAGTATTTT
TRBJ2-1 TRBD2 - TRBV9 CASSVDAGDIYNEQFF TGTGCCAGCAGCGTAGACGCGGGAGATATATACAATGAGCAGTTCTTC
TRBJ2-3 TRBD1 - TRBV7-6 CASSLSRQGADTQYF TGTGCCAGCAGCTTATCGAGACAGGGGGCGGATACGCAGTATTTT
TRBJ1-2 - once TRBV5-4 CASSFPGRSAYGYTF TGTGCCAGCAGCTTTCCAGGGCGGTCGGCCTATGGCTACACCTTC
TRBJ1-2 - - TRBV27 CASTHYGGNYGYTF TGTGCCAGCACCCACTATGGGGGGAACTATGGCTACACCTTC
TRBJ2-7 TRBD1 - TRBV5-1 CASSSPYGQGVYEQYF TGCGCCAGCAGCTCGCCGTATGGGCAGGGGGTGTACGAGCAGTACTTC
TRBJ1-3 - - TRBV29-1 CSVRSGNTIYF TGCAGCGTGCGAAGTGGAAACACCATATATTTT
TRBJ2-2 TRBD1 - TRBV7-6 CASRPGQGYDNTGELFF TGTGCCAGCAGACCGGGACAGGGGTATGATAATACCGGGGAGCTGTTTTTT
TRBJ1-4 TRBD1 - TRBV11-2 CASSARDRGTGEKLFF TGTGCCAGCAGCGCCCGGGACAGGGGAACTGGGGAAAAACTGTTTTTT
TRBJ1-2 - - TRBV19 CASSISQGSLYGYTF TGTGCCAGTAGTATTTCTCAGGGGTCCCTCTATGGCTACACCTTC
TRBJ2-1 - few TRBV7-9 CASSFSFDEQFF TGTGCCAGCAGCTTTTCCTTCGATGAGCAGTTCTTC
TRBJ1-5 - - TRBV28 CASSLSARATGDQPQHF TGTGCCAGCAGTTTATCTGCCAGGGCAACGGGGGATCAGCCCCAGCATTTT
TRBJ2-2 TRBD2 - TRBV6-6 CASSSWTSSNTGELFF TGTGCCAGCAGTTCTTGGACTAGCTCGAACACCGGGGAGCTGTTTTTT
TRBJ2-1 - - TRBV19 CASSITGSSYNEQFF TGTGCCAGTAGTATCACAGGGAGCTCCTACAATGAGCAGTTCTTC
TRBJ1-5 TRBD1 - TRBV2 CASSDRDGQPQHF TGTGCCAGCAGCGACAGGGACGGGCAGCCCCAGCATTTT
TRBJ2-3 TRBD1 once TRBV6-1 CASSAPGTGTDTQYF TGTGCCAGCAGTGCGCCCGGGACAGGCACAGATACGCAGTATTTT
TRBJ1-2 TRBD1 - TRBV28 CASSPGGYGYTF TGTGCCAGCAGTCCAGGGGGATACGGCTACACCTTC
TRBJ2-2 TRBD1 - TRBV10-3 CAISGPGQGVDTGELFF TGTGCCATCAGTGGACCGGGACAGGGGGTCGACACCGGGGAGCTGTTTTTT
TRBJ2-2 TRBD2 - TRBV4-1 CASSQDGTSGGTGELFF TGCGCCAGCAGCCAAGATGGGACTAGCGGGGGAACCGGGGAGCTGTTTTTT
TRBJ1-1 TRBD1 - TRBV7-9 CASSRQGHDTEAFF TGTGCCAGCAGCCGACAGGGTCATGACACTGAAGCTTTCTTT
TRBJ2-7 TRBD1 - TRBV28 CASSLVPGQGVNF TGTGCCAGCAGTTTAGTCCCGGGACAGGGGGTTAACTTC
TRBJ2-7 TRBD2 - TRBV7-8 CASSFSGSSYEQYF TGTGCCAGCAGCTTTAGCGGGTCTTCCTACGAGCAGTACTTC
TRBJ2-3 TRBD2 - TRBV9 CASSVVSGALYF TGTGCCAGCAGCGTAGTCAGCGGGGCACTGTATTTT
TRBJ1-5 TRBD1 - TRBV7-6 CASSPGQGMSNQPQHF TGTGCCAGCAGCCCAGGACAGGGGATGAGCAATCAGCCCCAGCATTTT
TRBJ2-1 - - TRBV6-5 CASSWSGSIYNEQFF TGTGCCAGCAGTTGGTCCGGGAGCATTTACAATGAGCAGTTCTTC